These T cell receptor beta chains were read from a single sample in a study of blood T cell repertoires in COVID-19. The repertoire was sequenced with immunoSEQ multiplex PCR; TCRdb's copy has only in-frame clones and lacks some. The data contain tens of thousands of clones, over 65% of them singletons. The sequencing input was peripheral blood. The receptors come from a woman in her sixties or seventies with acute or convalescent COVID-19. CDR3s leave out the opening cysteine and the closing phenylalanine or tryptophan. The D gene is left open where the match is weak.

v_gene: TRBV3-1/TRBV3-2; d_gene: TRBD1; j_gene: TRBJ1-2; CDR3aa: ASSQLTGGGYT
v_gene: TRBV11-2; d_gene: NA; j_gene: TRBJ2-1; CDR3aa: ASSSRGNYNEQF
v_gene: TRBV18; d_gene: NA; j_gene: TRBJ1-4; CDR3aa: ASSPTPEDEKLF
v_gene: TRBV7-9; d_gene: NA; j_gene: TRBJ2-3; CDR3aa: ASSLERGNTQY
v_gene: TRBV6-5; d_gene: TRBD2; j_gene: TRBJ2-5; CDR3aa: ASSYLAGVLETQY
v_gene: TRBV28; d_gene: TRBD2; j_gene: TRBJ2-2; CDR3aa: ASSFGDRRGGTGELF
v_gene: TRBV11-3; d_gene: TRBD2; j_gene: TRBJ2-3; CDR3aa: ASSLVAGEADTQY
v_gene: TRBV11-3; d_gene: TRBD1; j_gene: TRBJ1-3; CDR3aa: ASSAQQGRTGNTIY
v_gene: TRBV28; d_gene: NA; j_gene: TRBJ2-2; CDR3aa: ASNLPTHTGELF
v_gene: TRBV7-2; d_gene: TRBD1; j_gene: TRBJ1-5; CDR3aa: ASSLGTGGIQPQH
v_gene: TRBV5-1; d_gene: TRBD1; j_gene: TRBJ1-1; CDR3aa: ASSLSQGANTEAF
v_gene: TRBV6-4; d_gene: TRBD2; j_gene: TRBJ2-3; CDR3aa: ASSEWRGAGDTQY
v_gene: TRBV7-9; d_gene: TRBD2; j_gene: TRBJ2-3; CDR3aa: ASSLAGPSGRRADTQY
v_gene: TRBV10-2; d_gene: NA; j_gene: TRBJ1-6; CDR3aa: ASGDRIFSYNSPLH
v_gene: TRBV19; d_gene: NA; j_gene: TRBJ1-1; CDR3aa: ASSKGQLNTEAF
v_gene: TRBV6-5; d_gene: TRBD1; j_gene: TRBJ1-2; CDR3aa: ASRHTGGYGYT
v_gene: TRBV5-5; d_gene: NA; j_gene: TRBJ2-3; CDR3aa: ASTYGGQGTDTQY
v_gene: TRBV7-9; d_gene: TRBD1; j_gene: TRBJ1-4; CDR3aa: ASSLRDRNEKLF
v_gene: TRBV3-1/TRBV3-2; d_gene: NA; j_gene: TRBJ2-1; CDR3aa: ASSQRREFSYNEQF
v_gene: TRBV27; d_gene: TRBD1; j_gene: TRBJ1-1; CDR3aa: ASSVQGAGTEAF
v_gene: TRBV6-5; d_gene: TRBD1; j_gene: TRBJ2-2; CDR3aa: VSHRGPGELF
v_gene: TRBV5-8; d_gene: TRBD1; j_gene: TRBJ2-5; CDR3aa: ASSLAGGLPFQETQY
v_gene: TRBV29-1; d_gene: TRBD2; j_gene: TRBJ2-1; CDR3aa: SVEDLLAGVGNEQF
v_gene: TRBV3-1/TRBV3-2; d_gene: TRBD2; j_gene: TRBJ2-1; CDR3aa: ASSQDKSGANEQF
v_gene: TRBV19; d_gene: TRBD1; j_gene: TRBJ1-4; CDR3aa: ASTNRGSEKLF
v_gene: TRBV6-2/TRBV6-3; d_gene: NA; j_gene: TRBJ2-3; CDR3aa: ASSYSDDRLGTDTQY
v_gene: TRBV9; d_gene: NA; j_gene: TRBJ2-2; CDR3aa: ASSVNPGSAGRVNTGELF
v_gene: TRBV28; d_gene: NA; j_gene: TRBJ1-4; CDR3aa: ASSLSGGETGANEKLF
v_gene: TRBV3-1/TRBV3-2; d_gene: TRBD2; j_gene: TRBJ2-3; CDR3aa: ASSRTSGGTDTQY
v_gene: TRBV27; d_gene: NA; j_gene: TRBJ1-1; CDR3aa: ASMNPGLNTEAF
v_gene: TRBV6-5; d_gene: NA; j_gene: TRBJ2-3; CDR3aa: ASRDNRGTDTQY
v_gene: TRBV3-1/TRBV3-2; d_gene: TRBD2; j_gene: TRBJ2-1; CDR3aa: ASSQASGGANEQF
v_gene: TRBV14; d_gene: TRBD2; j_gene: TRBJ2-1; CDR3aa: ASSKGLAGGIAEQF
v_gene: TRBV12-3/TRBV12-4; d_gene: NA; j_gene: TRBJ2-1; CDR3aa: ASGTPPGNEQF
v_gene: TRBV27; d_gene: NA; j_gene: TRBJ2-1; CDR3aa: ASSLLARRDEQF
v_gene: TRBV5-6; d_gene: NA; j_gene: TRBJ2-3; CDR3aa: ASSSGTYTDTQY
v_gene: TRBV5-1; d_gene: TRBD1; j_gene: TRBJ1-2; CDR3aa: ASSFRQGSYGYT
v_gene: TRBV10-3; d_gene: NA; j_gene: TRBJ2-1; CDR3aa: AISESRTGSVTYNEQF
v_gene: TRBV10-3; d_gene: NA; j_gene: TRBJ2-2; CDR3aa: ATTRDSNTRITNTGELF
v_gene: TRBV7-2; d_gene: TRBD1; j_gene: TRBJ1-5; CDR3aa: ASTSEQGIDQPQH
v_gene: TRBV9; d_gene: NA; j_gene: TRBJ1-3; CDR3aa: ASSVDVGGRTGNTIY